This T cell receptor beta chain originates from a study of metastatic and nonmetastatic thyroid tumors. Study background: Samples came from malignant and benign thyroid patients, and repertoires were compared across blood and tumor or nodule tissue.

This CDR3 spans 13 amino acids. Between the trimmed V and J ends, which lost 5 bases and 7 bases, there was a span of 12 bases. Looked up from germline, CDR1 is LNHDA and CDR2 is SQIVND (reference sequence). TCRdb re-called the PCR reads via MiXCR. The data show 35,000 to 40,000 clones, around 27% seen once. Not a single patient had been given any form of treatment at any point before undergoing thyroid surgery. This clone was counted only a few times. The clonotype comes from a male donor with papillary thyroid cancer or a benign thyroid nodule (not recorded which). Some clones in this sample may be carry-over from other donors' samples. This chain joins TRBV19 and TRBJ2-1; D perhaps matches TRBD1 (6 bases). The specimen was blood. In DNA form, the CDR3 reads TGTGCCAGTAGTCCCCCAGGGGTAAATGAGCAGTTCTTC. It translates to CASSPPGVNEQFF.